This TCR beta chain was found in a study of shared clonotypes between healthy human individuals. Produced via immunoSEQ multiplex PCR; TCRdb's table is partial and in-frame only. The table has 2 million to 3 million clones, 93% seen once; the top ten hold approximately 0.37%. The CDR3 spans 14 residues. The germline V gene encodes CDR1 WNHNN and CDR2 SYGVQD (reference sequence). V gave up 3 bases and J gave up 5 bases, with 12 bases separating them. This clone turned up a few times. The clonotype originates from a man aged 18 to 35 in good health. Some clones in this sample may be carry-over from other donors' samples. The V and J genes are TRBV10-1 and TRBJ2-3, with a weak D call TRBD2 (7 bases). Sequences were obtained from naive CD4+ T cells from PBMCs. Subset given: CD45RA+ positively selected. The CDR3 coding sequence is TGCGCCAGCAGTGATCGGGGAGGGGGAGATACGCAGTATTTT. Its translation: CASSDRGGGDTQYF.